This TCR beta chain was found in a study of blood T cell repertoires in COVID-19. This table comes from immunoSEQ multiplex PCR, and its TCRdb copy is limited to in-frame clones, with some not included. The table records some 180,000 clones, approximately 80% of them present only once. In terms of age and location, participants ranged from roughly 18 to 90 years and lived in about two dozen US areas. Germline V gives CDR1 MNHEY, CDR2 SMNVEV (reference sequence). V was pared by 5 bases and J by 4 bases, with 14 bases between. This CDR3 contains 14 residues. The TCR sequence derives from a man aged 55 to 70 who had been exposed to COVID-19. Sequences were obtained from PBMCs or T cells enriched from blood (not recorded which). This chain uses TRBV27 with TRBJ1-2; tentative D call: TRBD1 (6 bases). The CDR3 DNA sequence: TGTGCCAGCAGTACACAGGGTGGAGGCTATGGCTACACCTTC. Translation gives CASSTQGGGYGYTF.